Listed below are T cell receptor beta chains from one sample, sequenced in a study of beta chain features in type 1 diabetes. Measured with immunoSEQ multiplex PCR; TCRdb has only the in-frame clones, and not every one. The sample yields more than 550,000 clones, over 11% seen once. Material: naive CD4+ T cells from blood. The origin of the receptors is a man between 18 and 35 years old with type 1 diabetes. CDR3s include the opening cysteine and the closing phenylalanine or tryptophan. The order of the fields is clone size, J gene, D gene, V gene, CDR3 DNA, CDR3 protein. The D gene is left open where the match is weak. A clone size is listed for some rows: how often the clone was seen (once, few, many), or a class if it is expanded.

abundance: .
j_gene: TRBJ2-3
d_gene: TRBD2
v_gene: TRBV9
CDR3nt: TGTGCCAGCAGCGTCCTAGCGGGGGGTGGAACAGATACGCAGTATTTT
CDR3aa: CASSVLAGGGTDTQYF

abundance: few
j_gene: TRBJ1-2
d_gene: .
v_gene: TRBV5-1
CDR3nt: TGCGCCAGCAGCTTGACGGCAGGGAACTATGGCTACACCTTC
CDR3aa: CASSLTAGNYGYTF

abundance: .
j_gene: TRBJ2-1
d_gene: TRBD2
v_gene: TRBV14
CDR3nt: TGTGCCAGCAGCCCCGGAGGACTAGCGGGACCTAGGGAGCAGTTCTTC
CDR3aa: CASSPGGLAGPREQFF

abundance: .
j_gene: TRBJ2-2
d_gene: .
v_gene: TRBV30
CDR3nt: TGTGCCTGGAGCGGGGGACAGAGCACCGGGGAGCTGTTTTTT
CDR3aa: CAWSGGQSTGELFF

abundance: few
j_gene: TRBJ1-2
d_gene: .
v_gene: TRBV28
CDR3nt: TGTGCCAGTCTCTCACTTCATTGGGGTTCCTATGGCTACACCTTC
CDR3aa: CASLSLHWGSYGYTF

abundance: few
j_gene: TRBJ2-2
d_gene: .
v_gene: TRBV2
CDR3nt: TGTGCCAGCAGTTTAGGGGGTTCGACCACCGGGGAGCTGTTTTTT
CDR3aa: CASSLGGSTTGELFF

abundance: .
j_gene: TRBJ2-4
d_gene: .
v_gene: TRBV7-9
CDR3nt: TGTGCCAGCAGCTTGGAGGGAGCCAAAAACATTCAGTACTTC
CDR3aa: CASSLEGAKNIQYF

abundance: .
j_gene: TRBJ2-7
d_gene: .
v_gene: TRBV6-6
CDR3nt: TGTGCCAGCGGAACAGTGGTCTACGAGCAGTACTTC
CDR3aa: CASGTVVYEQYF

abundance: few
j_gene: TRBJ1-6
d_gene: .
v_gene: TRBV25-1
CDR3nt: TGTGCCAGCAGTGAATTTGGGGCAGGGATGAAGTCCCTCCACTTT
CDR3aa: CASSEFGAGMKSLHF

abundance: once
j_gene: TRBJ2-7
d_gene: .
v_gene: TRBV27
CDR3nt: TGTGCCAGCAGGTCCGACTTCGTTCTTAGCAACGAGCAGTACTTC
CDR3aa: CASRSDFVLSNEQYF

abundance: .
j_gene: TRBJ2-7
d_gene: .
v_gene: TRBV10-3
CDR3nt: TGTGCCATCACACGGGAACCGTCCAGGGGCTACGAGCAGTACTTC
CDR3aa: CAITREPSRGYEQYF

abundance: .
j_gene: TRBJ1-2
d_gene: .
v_gene: TRBV30
CDR3nt: TGTGCCTGGAGTCCGCGGGTGGGCTACACCTTC
CDR3aa: CAWSPRVGYTF

abundance: few
j_gene: TRBJ2-7
d_gene: .
v_gene: TRBV9
CDR3nt: TGTGCCAGCAGCGTCGGGATCTCCTACGAGCAGTACTTC
CDR3aa: CASSVGISYEQYF

abundance: .
j_gene: TRBJ2-5
d_gene: .
v_gene: TRBV18
CDR3nt: TGTGCCAGCTCACCGGGCGGGGAGGAGACCCAGTACTTC
CDR3aa: CASSPGGEETQYF

abundance: .
j_gene: TRBJ2-7
d_gene: TRBD2
v_gene: TRBV5-1
CDR3nt: TGCGCCAGCAGCCCCGCGTGGGGGGGCTCCTACGAGCAGTACTTC
CDR3aa: CASSPAWGGSYEQYF

abundance: few
j_gene: TRBJ2-5
d_gene: TRBD1
v_gene: TRBV5-6
CDR3nt: TGTGCCAGCAGCCAAGACAGGGGCTTCCAAGAGACCCAGTACTTC
CDR3aa: CASSQDRGFQETQYF

abundance: .
j_gene: TRBJ1-2
d_gene: .
v_gene: TRBV28
CDR3nt: TGTGCCAGCAGCACTACTCCGGGAGCTGACTTC
CDR3aa: CASSTTPGADF

abundance: few
j_gene: TRBJ1-1
d_gene: .
v_gene: TRBV7-2
CDR3nt: TGTGCCAGCAGCTTAGCCTATCTTGACACTGAAGCTTTCTTT
CDR3aa: CASSLAYLDTEAFF

abundance: few
j_gene: TRBJ1-2
d_gene: .
v_gene: TRBV6-6
CDR3nt: TGTGCCAGCAGAGAGACAGGACCCCTCTATGGCTACACCTTC
CDR3aa: CASRETGPLYGYTF

abundance: .
j_gene: TRBJ2-6
d_gene: TRBD1
v_gene: TRBV2
CDR3nt: TGTGCCAGCACTTCCGGGACAGGGGGCACCTGGGCCAACGTCCTGACTTTC
CDR3aa: CASTSGTGGTWANVLTF

abundance: few
j_gene: TRBJ2-1
d_gene: TRBD1
v_gene: TRBV14
CDR3nt: TGTGCCAGCAGCCAAGCAGGGACAGGGGTTACCTACAATGAGCAGTTCTTC
CDR3aa: CASSQAGTGVTYNEQFF

abundance: .
j_gene: TRBJ2-1
d_gene: TRBD2
v_gene: TRBV6-5
CDR3nt: TGTGCCAGCAGTGCGGCTAGCGGAGTCAATGAGCAGTTCTTC
CDR3aa: CASSAASGVNEQFF

abundance: .
j_gene: TRBJ2-1
d_gene: TRBD2
v_gene: TRBV9
CDR3nt: TGTGCCAGCAGCGTAAGCGGGGGTTCCTACAATGAGCAGTTCTTC
CDR3aa: CASSVSGGSYNEQFF

abundance: few
j_gene: TRBJ2-7
d_gene: .
v_gene: TRBV7-2
CDR3nt: TGTGCCAGCAGCCCTTCGGTCGTGATATACGAGCAGTACTTC
CDR3aa: CASSPSVVIYEQYF

abundance: .
j_gene: TRBJ1-5
d_gene: TRBD1
v_gene: TRBV6-6
CDR3nt: TGTGCCAGCAGCCTTCGAGGACAGGGCTCGTATCAGCCCCAGCATTTT
CDR3aa: CASSLRGQGSYQPQHF

abundance: few
j_gene: TRBJ2-1
d_gene: .
v_gene: TRBV30
CDR3nt: TGTGCCTGGAGCCCGTACAATGAGCAGTTCTTC
CDR3aa: CAWSPYNEQFF

abundance: few
j_gene: TRBJ2-4
d_gene: TRBD1
v_gene: TRBV30
CDR3nt: TGTGCCTGGAGTGTAGGGGACAGGGGTTACATTCAGTACTTC
CDR3aa: CAWSVGDRGYIQYF

abundance: few
j_gene: TRBJ1-2
d_gene: TRBD1
v_gene: TRBV7-9
CDR3nt: TGTGCCAGCAGCTTAGCGCAGGGGGCGCTTAACTATGGCTACACCTTC
CDR3aa: CASSLAQGALNYGYTF

abundance: .
j_gene: TRBJ2-5
d_gene: TRBD1
v_gene: TRBV28
CDR3nt: TGTGCCAGCAGCATCGGACAGGGAGCAGAGACCCAGTACTTC
CDR3aa: CASSIGQGAETQYF